The entry that follows covers one T cell receptor beta chain sequence. Its antigen is not identified. The input for sorted-subset replicate PCRs was approximately 190 ng DNA, 25,000 to 35,000 T cell genomes. TCRdb's table, derived via immunoSEQ multiplex PCR, lists solely in-frame clones and lacks some. Here the sample spans 2,500,000 or so clones, 93% being singletons. Trimming took 4 bases from V and 3 from J, leaving 9 bases between them. The V gene's germline CDR1 is SNHLY and CDR2 FYNNEI. The CDR3 runs to 14 residues. The sample belongs to a study of shared clonotypes between healthy human individuals. Study results and limitations: There were few donors, and this limited the genetic and exposure-history diversity represented.

The receptor's source is a man younger than 35 in good health. Some clones in this sample may be carry-over from other donors' samples. Material for sequencing was naive CD4+ T cells from PBMCs. Subset indicated: CD45RA+ positively selected. The V and J genes are TRBV2 and TRBJ2-2; no clear D. The CDR3 DNA reads as TGTGCCAGCAGTGGTTCTCGGGACACCGGGGAGCTGTTTTTT. It codes for CASSGSRDTGELFF.